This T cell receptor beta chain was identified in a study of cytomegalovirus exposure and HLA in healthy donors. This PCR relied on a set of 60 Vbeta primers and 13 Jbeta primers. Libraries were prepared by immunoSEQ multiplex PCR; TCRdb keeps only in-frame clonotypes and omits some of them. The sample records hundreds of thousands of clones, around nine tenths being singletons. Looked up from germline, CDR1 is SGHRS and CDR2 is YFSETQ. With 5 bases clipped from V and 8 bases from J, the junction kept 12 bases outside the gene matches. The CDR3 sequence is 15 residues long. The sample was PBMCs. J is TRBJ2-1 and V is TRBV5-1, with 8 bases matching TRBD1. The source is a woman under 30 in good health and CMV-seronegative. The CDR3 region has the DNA TGCGCCAGCAGAAGGCTAGGGGGACAGGCCGATGAGCAGTTCTTC. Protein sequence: CASRRLGGQADEQFF.